These T cell receptor beta chains were read from a single sample in a study of cytomegalovirus exposure and HLA in healthy donors. Method: immunoSEQ multiplex PCR; TCRdb's copy keeps in-frame clones and lacks some. Of 150,000 to 200,000 clones in the sample, about 84% were seen once. The specimen was PBMCs. The receptors originated from a woman in her thirties in good health and CMV-seropositive. The CDR3 runs from the conserved cysteine through the conserved F or W. The D gene is left open where the match is weak. Rows give clone size only sometimes, using once, few, many, or a class for an expanded clone.

v_call clone_size d_call cdr3_aa
TRBV7-2 - TRBD2 CASSLDWTSGPYNEQFF
TRBV5-1 few - CASSKPDGSDEQYF
TRBV2 - - CASSDPPREQYF
TRBV11-3 - TRBD1 CASSLGQASGAFF
TRBV7-9 - - CASSHNGNTEAFF
TRBV7-6 - - CASSLRVGLDIQYF
TRBV27 few - CASSQPLRWPYEQYF
TRBV29-1 - TRBD2 CSAGGTAKNTGELFF
TRBV30 - TRBD1 CAWSPGQGNQPQHF
TRBV28 few - CASSPSRTANTEAFF
TRBV7-9 few - CASSLGRGPNNEKLFF
TRBV7-3 - - CASSLTRQGYNEQFF
TRBV4-1 - - CASSQATGGSSGNTIYF
TRBV7-3 - TRBD1 CASSIGPGQGYEQYF
TRBV9 once - CASSVGSGRIEDTEAFF
TRBV13 - TRBD1 CASSLDRGNDTGELFF
TRBV28 - - CASSNPGSYEQYF
TRBV5-4 - TRBD2 CASSGEVGGGSPDTQYF
TRBV28 - - CASNIKQNTEAFF
TRBV6-6 - - CASRGGRAYEKYF
TRBV5-1 - - CASKRGGANEKLFF
TRBV7-9 few - CASNIGRRGYGYTF
TRBV6-6 - TRBD1 CATGDRVTTSSRTLHF
TRBV7-6 medium-sized - CASSLLRATEAFF
TRBV6-5 - TRBD2 CASSYNIGGFETQYF
TRBV21-1 - - CASSKLTGGGGNTEAFF
TRBV30 - - CAQRRGSAEAFF
TRBV2 - TRBD1 CARTGSSYNSPLHF
TRBV5-6 once TRBD1 CASSGPLTDRVVPGELFF
TRBV5-1 - - CASSPPRGAQETQYF
TRBV11-2 - TRBD1 CASSPDRGEAFF
TRBV10-3 - - CAISEYTTSYEQYF
TRBV10-3 - - CAISDHYEQYF
TRBV10-3 - - CAISETTHSNTGELFF
TRBV27 once TRBD1 CASSRDSPKMNTEAFF
TRBV2 - - CASSVGGALLSYEQYF
TRBV10-1 - - CASSESAAATDTQYF
TRBV19 few - CASSIGETPAISGNTIYF
TRBV5-1 - - CASSLVSRASGANVLTF
TRBV7-9 - TRBD2 CASSLGGRGGWQETQYF
TRBV30 - TRBD1 CAWREGAHQPQHF
TRBV27 - - CASSLRGGSDYGYTF
TRBV2 - - CASSGRGKSYNEQFF
TRBV19 - - CASSTSPRVPYEQYF
TRBV19 - TRBD2 CASSNRAGANQETQYF
TRBV28 - TRBD1 CASRDRQGPLYEQYF
TRBV9 - TRBD2 CASSVGLAEHNEQFF
TRBV15 - - CATSRAADTQYF
TRBV30 once TRBD1 CAGLQGAGELFF
TRBV5-1 - - CASSLSLSEQFF
TRBV19 - TRBD1 CASRDGQGAPGELFF
TRBV7-8 - TRBD2 CASGTSGGGTDTQYF
TRBV10-3 - - CAIRDSGKLFF